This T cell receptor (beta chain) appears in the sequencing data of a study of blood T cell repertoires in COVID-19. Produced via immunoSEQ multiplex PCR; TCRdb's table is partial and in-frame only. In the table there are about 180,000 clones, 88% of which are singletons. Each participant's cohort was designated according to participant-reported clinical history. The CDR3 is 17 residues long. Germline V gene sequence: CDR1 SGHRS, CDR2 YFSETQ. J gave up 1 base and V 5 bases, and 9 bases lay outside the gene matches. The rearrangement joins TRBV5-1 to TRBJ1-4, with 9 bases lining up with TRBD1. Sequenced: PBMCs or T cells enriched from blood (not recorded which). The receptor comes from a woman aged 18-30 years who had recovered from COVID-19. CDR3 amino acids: CASRYGQGTGTNEKLFF. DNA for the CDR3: TGCGCCAGCAGATACGGACAGGGGACGGGAACTAATGAAAAACTGTTTTTT.